This T cell receptor (beta chain) stems from a study of shared clonotypes between healthy human individuals. Study-level background: A few men and a couple of women, aged 18 to 49, were donors. Donors had three CD4 naive, three CD4 memory, two CD8 naive and one CD8 memory plate apiece. Study-level points and caveats: Sequencing depth was expected to affect clonotype sharing among donors.

Between the trimmed V and J ends, which lost 2 bases and 5 bases, there was a span of 13 bases. CDR3 length: 14 residues. CDR1 is MDHEN, CDR2 SYDVKM, per germline. Original processing notes: ImmunoSEQ sequences covered only the junction and lacked quality scores; filtering therefore differed. Produced via immunoSEQ multiplex PCR; TCRdb's table is partial and in-frame only. That table supplies the V and J calls and clone size; D and trimming were determined from the DNA. The sample includes about 680,000 clones, more than 70% of them seen just once. This clone turned up a few times. As yet, its antigen is unknown.

This rearrangement joins TRBV28 to TRBJ2-7, with a weak D call TRBD1 (6 bases). The source is a woman in her twenties or thirties in good health. Sequenced sample: memory CD4+ T cells sorted from blood. Subset meaning: CD45RA-negative fraction. CDR3 coding DNA: TGTGCCAGCAGTTTACAGGGGCGTCTCAACGAGCAGTACTTC. It translates to CASSLQGRLNEQYF.